The entry below gives a single TCR beta chain sequence along with its context. Authors' processing steps: From reference gene primer amplification, estimates of nucleated cell counts were derived. Some clones are missing from TCRdb's copy, which holds only in-frame ones; the method was immunoSEQ multiplex PCR. That table furnishes V, J and clone size, whereas the DNA furnished D and trimming. Of hundreds of thousands of clones in the sample, 75% to 85% are singletons; the top ten hold roughly 12%. The data were taken from a study of blood T cell repertoires in COVID-19. Study overall: COVID-19 samples, acute and convalescent, were from the United States, Italy and Spain. T cells, B-cell-depleted T cells, or PBMCs supplied cDNA or gDNA.

The V gene's germline CDR1 is SGDLS and CDR2 YYNGEE. Trimming at V came to 4 bases and at J to 4 bases, leaving 11 bases not matched to a gene. This CDR3 has 16 residues. The chain combines TRBV9 with TRBJ2-1; 7 positions agree with TRBD1. The source is a woman in her fifties or sixties with active or convalescent COVID-19. Material: peripheral blood. The CDR3 is CASSTRHRGGYNEQFF. In DNA form, the CDR3 reads TGTGCCAGCAGCACCCGACACAGGGGCGGGTACAATGAGCAGTTCTTC. The entire variable domain, with the rest obtained from reference TRBV9 and TRBJ2-1, is as follows: DSGVTQTPKHLITATGQRVTLRCSPRSGDLSVYWYQQSLDQGLQFLIQYYNGEERAKGNILERFSAQQFPDLHSELNLSSLELGDSALYFCASSTRHRGGYNEQFFGPGTRLTVL.